The 26 T cell receptor beta chains reported below all come from one sample, sequenced in a study of radiotherapy plus CTLA-4 blockade in lung cancer. Libraries were prepared by immunoSEQ multiplex PCR; TCRdb keeps only in-frame clonotypes and omits some of them. The data show about 77,000 clones, roughly 74% seen once. Specimen: peripheral blood, collected from a patient treated with radiotherapy plus ipilimumab. The receptors derive from a human donor with non-small cell lung cancer whose response to radiotherapy plus ipilimumab could not be evaluated.

The rearrangement links TRBV6-1 to TRBJ2-7; 8 bases fit TRBD1. Per the germline V gene, CDR1 is MNHNS and CDR2 is SASEGT. The CDR3 extends over 16 amino acids. V dropped 1 base and J dropped 0; count of bases not matched to a gene: 5. CDR3 residues: CASSEVWTGSSYEQYF. CDR3 nucleotide sequence: TGTGCCAGCAGTGAAGTGTGGACAGGGAGCTCCTACGAGCAGTACTTC.

This clone came up a few times. The DNA of the CDR3 is TGTGCCAGCAGCCAAGGACAGGGACGACAGCCCCAGCATTTT. Translating it yields CASSQGQGRQPQHF. This chain joins TRBV16 and TRBJ1-5; 8 bases map to TRBD1. V lost 2 bases and J lost 7; bases outside the gene matches: 4. The germline gives CDR1 KGHSY, CDR2 FQNENV. The CDR3 is made up of 14 amino acids.

V gene TRBV11-3 combines with J gene TRBJ2-1, with TRBD1 matching 9 bases. The CDR3 extends over 14 amino acids. The trim removed 4 bases at V and 5 bases at J, leaving 3 bases unmatched. Germline V gene lookup returns CDR1 SGHNT and CDR2 YENEEA. The CDR3 reads CASSSGTGHNEQFF. DNA of the CDR3: TGTGCCAGCAGCTCGGGGACAGGGCACAATGAGCAGTTCTTC.

The chain is built from TRBV5-1 and TRBJ2-5, with D possibly matching TRBD2 (7 bases). There are 15 residues in the CDR3. Trimming cost V 0 bases and J 5 bases, with 14 bases left between them. The germline V gene encodes CDR1 SGHRS and CDR2 YFSETQ. CDR3 amino acids: CASSLGSSGQETQYF. CDR3 bases: TGCGCCAGCAGCTTGGGGTCTAGCGGACAGGAGACCCAGTACTTC.

V usage is TRBV28 and J usage is TRBJ1-5, with D possibly being TRBD1 (6 bases). Germline V gene lookup returns CDR1 MDHEN and CDR2 SYDVKM. Between the trimmed V and J ends, which lost 1 base and 2 bases, there was a span of 9 bases. The CDR3 is 15 residues long. CDR3 coding DNA: TGTGCCAGCAGTTTATTTTCAGGGGGCAATCAGCCCCAGCATTTT. Its translation: CASSLFSGGNQPQHF.

This chain links TRBV7-3 with TRBJ1-1; D possibly corresponds to TRBD1 (5 bases). V gave up 6 bases and J gave up 6 bases, with 14 bases separating them. The CDR3 consists of 13 residues. The germline CDR1 and CDR2 sequences are SGHTA and FQGTGA. CDR3 protein: CASRFQGRSEAFF. In DNA form, the CDR3 reads TGTGCCAGCAGATTTCAGGGTAGGTCTGAAGCTTTCTTT.

With regard to this clone: This same CDR3 is encoded by further DNA sequences in the sample. The CDR3 nucleotides are TGTGCCATCAGTGAGTCCGGACTAGTGGGGAATGAGCAGTTCTTC. The encoded protein is CAISESGLVGNEQFF. The rearrangement uses TRBV10-3 and TRBJ2-1; TRBD2 aligns across 7 bases. V lost 0 bases to trimming and J lost 7 bases; unmatched junction nucleotides: 6. The CDR3 is 15 amino acids. Germline CDR1 is ENHRY and CDR2 is SYGVKD.

CDR3 coding DNA: TGTGCCAGCAGCTTGGGGACAGGGCCCACCTACGAGCAGTACTTC. Protein sequence: CASSLGTGPTYEQYF. The rearrangement links TRBV5-6 to TRBJ2-7, with 8 bases identical to TRBD1. This CDR3 has 15 amino acids. The trim removed 0 bases at V and 2 bases at J, leaving 4 bases unmatched. CDR1 SGHDT and CDR2 YYEEEE come from the germline V gene.

The V gene is TRBV2, the J gene TRBJ2-1, with D perhaps matching TRBD2 (5 bases). The CDR3 has 14 residues. Germline CDR1 reads SNHLY; CDR2 reads FYNNEI. Between the trimmed V and J ends, which lost 7 bases and 0 bases, there was a span of 10 bases. In DNA, the CDR3 is TGTGCCAGCATTGGTGGGAGCTCCTACAATGAGCAGTTCTTC. Amino acids: CASIGGSSYNEQFF.

The rearrangement joins TRBV2 to TRBJ1-1; D remains ambiguous. In germline, CDR1 is SNHLY, CDR2 FYNNEI. Trimming cost V 10 bases and J 5 bases, with 17 bases left between them. CDR3 length equals 13 residues. DNA for the CDR3: TGTGCCATCAAGTTAGGCGGCAAGACTGAAGCTTTCTTT. This encodes CAIKLGGKTEAFF. Combining the CDR3 with reference TRBV2 and TRBJ1-1 gives the whole variable domain EPEVTQTPSHQVTQMGQEVILRCVPISNHLYFYWYRQILGQKVEFLVSFYNNEISEKSEIFDDQFSVERPDGSNFTLKIRSTKLEDSAMYFCAIKLGGKTEAFFGQGTRLTVV.

This clone was seen more than once but under ten times. This rearrangement joins TRBV19 to TRBJ1-5, with 7 bases aligning to TRBD1. This CDR3 comprises 18 residues. Germline CDR1 is LNHDA and CDR2 is SQIVND (reference sequence). Losses at the gene ends were 7 bases for V and 1 base for J; bases not matched to a gene: 16. Here the CDR3 reads CASTERGRLEVSNQPQHF. In nucleotides, the CDR3 is TGTGCCAGTACGGAAAGGGGGCGCTTGGAGGTCAGCAATCAGCCCCAGCATTTT.

The J gene is TRBJ2-1, the V gene TRBV7-9; 7 bases line up with TRBD2. The CDR3 spans 14 residues. CDR1 SEHNR and CDR2 FQNEAQ come from the germline V gene (reference sequence). After removal of 5 bases from V and 4 bases from J, the junction contained 5 bases not matched to a gene. In nucleotides, the CDR3 is TGTGCCAGCAGCCCGGGACTACCATACAATGAGCAGTTCTTC. It is translated as CASSPGLPYNEQFF. Full variable domain (remainder filled in from reference TRBV7-9 and TRBJ2-1): DTGVSQNPRHKITKRGQNVTFRCDPISEHNRLYWYRQTLGQGPEFLTYFQNEAQLEKSRLLSDRFSAERPKGSFSTLEIQRTEQGDSAMYLCASSPGLPYNEQFFGPGTRLTVL.

The chain joins TRBV5-8 to TRBJ2-7; the D gene is possibly TRBD1 (6 bases). Germline loops: CDR1 SGHTS, CDR2 YDEGEE. The CDR3 sequence is 16 residues long. Trimming removed 4 bases from V and 5 bases from J, with 22 bases in between. DNA of the CDR3: TGTGCCAGCAGCCCCCCCGGAGAGGGGGTTTCCCACGAGCAGTACTTC. It translates to CASSPPGEGVSHEQYF.

This clone has only one observation. The J gene is TRBJ2-7, the V gene TRBV7-2; D is perhaps TRBD2 (6 bases). The CDR3 has 14 amino acids. The germline V gene has CDR1 SGHTA and CDR2 FQGNSA. V was pared by 0 bases and J by 2 bases, with 8 bases between. The CDR3 spells CASSLAGGPYEQYF. In nucleotides, the CDR3 is TGTGCCAGCAGCTTAGCGGGGGGACCCTACGAGCAGTACTTC.

To note about this clone: One end of the junction is discordant with germline, which a read error may explain. The chain links TRBV18 to TRBJ1-2; 8 nucleotides agree with TRBD1. This CDR3 comprises 14 residues. Germline CDR1 KGHSH, CDR2 LQKENI. CDR3 sequence reads: CASSPPDRAYGYTF. In nucleotides, the CDR3 is TGTGCCAGCTCTCCACCGGACAGGGCTTATGGCTACACCTTC.

V usage is TRBV7-3 and J usage is TRBJ2-5; 8 positions match TRBD1. From germline, CDR1 is SGHTA and CDR2 FQGTGA. CDR3 length: 15 residues. Trimming took 3 bases from V and 4 from J; bases not matched to a gene: 7. In nucleotides, the CDR3 is TGTGCCAGCAGCTTGAGAGGGGACAGGACAGAGACCCAGTACTTC. Protein sequence: CASSLRGDRTETQYF.

The V and J genes are TRBV6-6 and TRBJ2-7; 12 bases are a match to TRBD2. The germline V gene encodes CDR1 MNHNY and CDR2 SVGAGI (reference sequence). This CDR3 is 15 amino acids long. The trim removed 6 bases at V and 5 bases at J, leaving 8 bases unmatched. The CDR3 is CASRASGRDGNEQYF. The CDR3 DNA is TGTGCCAGCAGGGCTAGCGGGAGGGACGGGAACGAGCAGTACTTC.

The V and J genes are TRBV28 and TRBJ2-3, with D tentatively TRBD2 (6 bases). CDR1 and CDR2 from the germline V gene are MDHEN and SYDVKM. CDR3 size: 14 residues. The V gene lost 2 bases and the J gene lost 5 bases, with 11 bases spanning the gap. The CDR3 protein is CASSLRSSVDTQYF. CDR3 nucleotide sequence: TGTGCCAGCAGTTTAAGGTCTAGCGTAGATACGCAGTATTTT. The complete variable domain, with remaining parts taken from reference TRBV28 and TRBJ2-3, reads DVKVTQSSRYLVKRTGEKVFLECVQDMDHENMFWYRQDPGLGLRLIYFSYDVKMKEKGDIPEGYSVSREKKERFSLILESASTNQTSMYLCASSLRSSVDTQYFGPGTRLTVL.

This clone is judged medium-sized. The V call is TRBV7-9, the J call TRBJ2-7; 11 bases align to TRBD2. There are 15 residues in the CDR3. Trimming removed 5 bases from V and 3 bases from J; junction bases left unmatched: 6. Germline V gives CDR1 SEHNR, CDR2 FQNEAQ (reference sequence). CDR3 region: CASSPSGTSGYEQYF. The DNA of the CDR3 is TGTGCCAGCAGCCCGTCCGGGACTAGCGGCTACGAGCAGTACTTC.

The chain is built from TRBV7-8 and TRBJ2-5, with D perhaps TRBD1 (5 bases). Germline V CDR1 and CDR2: SGHVS, FQNEAQ. The CDR3 extends over 12 amino acids. Trimming shortened V by 2 bases and J by 4 bases, and 5 bases separated the two germline ends. CDR3: CASSLRGETQYF. CDR3 sequence (DNA): TGTGCCAGCAGCTTAAGGGGAGAGACCCAGTACTTC.

Notes on this clone: Other DNA sequences within the sample encode an identical CDR3. The V call is TRBV10-1, the J call TRBJ2-1; D unclear. In germline, CDR1 is WNHNN, CDR2 SYGVQD (reference sequence). Trimming left V 2 bases short and J 3 bases short, with 8 bases between. The CDR3 contains 14 residues. CDR3 coding DNA: TGCGCCAGCAGTGAGAGTGGCGGCTACAATGAGCAGTTCTTC. Translated: CASSESGGYNEQFF.

The gene calls are TRBV2 and TRBJ2-2; D gene unclear. The germline V gene encodes CDR1 SNHLY and CDR2 FYNNEI. The V gene lost 1 base and the J gene lost 1 base, with 4 bases spanning the gap. CDR3 size: 14 residues. The CDR3 loop is CASSEDRNTGELFF. The CDR3 nucleotides are TGTGCCAGCAGTGAAGACAGGAACACCGGGGAGCTGTTTTTT.

The V gene is TRBV15, the J gene TRBJ2-7; 7 bases are a match to TRBD1. Germline V lookup: CDR1 LNHNV, CDR2 YYDKDF (reference sequence). V gave up 8 bases and J gave up 1 base; unmatched junction bases: 5. CDR3 length: 13 residues. This CDR3 reads CATRDSLSYEQYF. The DNA of the CDR3 is TGTGCCACCCGGGACAGCCTTTCCTACGAGCAGTACTTC.

This clone was seen just once. The rearrangement joins TRBV4-1 to TRBJ1-2; maybe TRBD1 (6 bases). The CDR3 has 15 amino acids. The V end lost 6 bases, the J end lost 3 bases, and 17 bases lay between the germline ends. Germline V gives CDR1 MGHRA, CDR2 YSYEKL. CDR3: CASRYGQRGDYGYTF. The CDR3 DNA is TGCGCCAGCAGGTACGGACAGCGGGGGGACTATGGCTACACCTTC.

The chain has TRBV5-1 and TRBJ2-7; TRBD1 agrees at 8 bases. V lost 3 bases, J lost 3 bases, and 8 bases stayed unmatched. CDR1 and CDR2 from the germline V gene are SGHRS and YFSETQ. The CDR3 is 15 amino acids. In nucleotides, the CDR3 is TGCGCCAGCAGCTCCGACAGGGGTCTAAACTACGAGCAGTACTTC. It encodes CASSSDRGLNYEQYF. Supplemented by reference TRBV5-1 and TRBJ2-7, the full variable domain reads KAGVTQTPRYLIKTRGQQVTLSCSPISGHRSVSWYQQTPGQGLQFLFEYFSETQRNKGNFPGRFSGRQFSNSRSEMNVSTLELGDSALYLCASSSDRGLNYEQYFGPGTRLTVT.

This clone was picked up one time. The rearrangement uses TRBV7-9 and TRBJ1-4, with D possibly matching TRBD1 (6 bases). Germline V gives CDR1 SEHNR, CDR2 FQNEAQ (reference sequence). V was shortened by 1 base and J by 4 bases, with 10 bases between the two germline ends. This CDR3 comprises 15 residues. The CDR3 here is CASSLGDNVNEKLFF. Written as DNA, the CDR3 is TGTGCCAGCAGCTTAGGGGACAACGTTAATGAAAAACTGTTTTTT. Looking up the rest from reference TRBV7-9 and TRBJ1-4 gives the full variable domain: DTGVSQNPRHKITKRGQNVTFRCDPISEHNRLYWYRQTLGQGPEFLTYFQNEAQLEKSRLLSDRFSAERPKGSFSTLEIQRTEQGDSAMYLCASSLGDNVNEKLFFGSGTQLSVL.